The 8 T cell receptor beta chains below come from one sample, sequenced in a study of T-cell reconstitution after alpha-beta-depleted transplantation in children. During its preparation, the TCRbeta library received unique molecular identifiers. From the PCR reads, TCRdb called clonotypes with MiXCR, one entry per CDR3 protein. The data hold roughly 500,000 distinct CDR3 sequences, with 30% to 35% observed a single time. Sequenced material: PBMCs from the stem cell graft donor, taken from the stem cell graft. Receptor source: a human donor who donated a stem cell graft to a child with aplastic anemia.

CDR3 nucleotide sequence: TGTGCCAGCAGTGTGAACCTGGGGCAGCCCCAGCATTTT. It is translated as CASSVNLGQPQHF. The chain carries TRBV2 and TRBJ1-5, with D uncertain. CDR1 is SNHLY and CDR2 is FYNNEI in the germline V gene. CDR3 length: 13 amino acids. V was pared by 4 bases and J by 7 bases, with 11 bases between.

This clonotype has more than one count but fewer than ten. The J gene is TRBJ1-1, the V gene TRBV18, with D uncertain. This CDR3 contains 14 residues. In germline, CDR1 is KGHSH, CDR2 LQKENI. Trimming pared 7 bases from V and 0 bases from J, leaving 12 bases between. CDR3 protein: CASCTQILNTEAFF. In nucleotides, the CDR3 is TGTGCCAGCTGCACACAGATACTGAACACTGAAGCTTTCTTT.

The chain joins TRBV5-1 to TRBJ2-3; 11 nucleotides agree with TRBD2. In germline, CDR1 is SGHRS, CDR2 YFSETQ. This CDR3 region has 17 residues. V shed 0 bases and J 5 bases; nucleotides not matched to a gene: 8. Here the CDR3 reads CASSLGVLAGVRDTQYF. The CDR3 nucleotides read TGCGCCAGCAGCTTGGGGGTACTAGCGGGAGTTCGAGATACGCAGTATTTT.

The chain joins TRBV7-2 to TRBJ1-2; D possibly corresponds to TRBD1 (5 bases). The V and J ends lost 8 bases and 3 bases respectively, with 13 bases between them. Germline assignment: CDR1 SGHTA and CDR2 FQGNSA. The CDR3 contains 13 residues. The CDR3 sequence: CASGRVSDYGYTF. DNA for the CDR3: TGTGCCAGCGGCAGGGTTTCCGACTATGGCTACACCTTC.

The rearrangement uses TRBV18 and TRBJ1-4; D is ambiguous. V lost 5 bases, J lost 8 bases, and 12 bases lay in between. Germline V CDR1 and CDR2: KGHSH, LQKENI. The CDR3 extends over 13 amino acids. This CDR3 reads CASSVSQSEKLFF. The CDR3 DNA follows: TGTGCCAGCTCAGTGTCACAAAGCGAAAAACTGTTTTTT.

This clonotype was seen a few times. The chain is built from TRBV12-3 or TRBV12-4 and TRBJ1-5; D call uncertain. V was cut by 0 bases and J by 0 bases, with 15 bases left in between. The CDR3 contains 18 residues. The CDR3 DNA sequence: TGTGCCAGCAGTTTAGCGACAATAGAAGGATCTAGCAATCAGCCCCAGCATTTT. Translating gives CASSLATIEGSSNQPQHF.

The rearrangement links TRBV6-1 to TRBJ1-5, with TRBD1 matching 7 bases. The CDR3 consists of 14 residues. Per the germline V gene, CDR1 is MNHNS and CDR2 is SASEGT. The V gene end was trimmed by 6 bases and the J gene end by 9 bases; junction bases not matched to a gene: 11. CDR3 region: CASSPGQDGWPQHF. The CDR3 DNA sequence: TGTGCCAGCAGCCCAGGACAGGACGGATGGCCCCAGCATTTT.

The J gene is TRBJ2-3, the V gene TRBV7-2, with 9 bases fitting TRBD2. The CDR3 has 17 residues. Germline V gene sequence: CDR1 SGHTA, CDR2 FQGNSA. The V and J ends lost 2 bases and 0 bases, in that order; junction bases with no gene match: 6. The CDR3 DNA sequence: TGTGCCAGCAGCTTACTAGCGGGGCAAACAAGCACAGATACGCAGTATTTT. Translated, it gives CASSLLAGQTSTDTQYF.